The entry below gives a single T cell receptor beta chain sequence along with its context. Its antigen is still unknown. This entry is derived from a study of T cell repertoires in cytomegalovirus infection. Background on the study: CMV infection and matching HLA type were both indicated by public TCR beta signatures. Study-level points and caveats: Frequencies of public TCR beta families were cumulated, and this identified carriers of CMV plus the relevant HLA. HLA-C-restricted CMV clonotypes gave the most frequent clonotype in two of eight donors.

A single record per CDR3 protein comes from TCRdb applying MiXCR to the reads. The data contain some 600,000 distinct CDR3 sequences, less than 25% of them singletons. The ends lost 3 bases at V and 0 bases at J; junction bases unmatched: 5. This CDR3 is built from 16 residues. The germline gives CDR1 DFQATT, CDR2 SNEGSKA (reference sequence). Sequenced: CD8+ T cells from PBMCs. The receptor comes from a human donor in good health (CMV status not recorded). Some clones in this sample may be carry-over from other donors' samples. This sequence joins TRBV20-1 and TRBJ2-2; 9 nucleotides agree with TRBD1. The CDR3 nucleotides read TGCAGTGCTAGGGGCCGGACAGGGGCGAACACCGGGGAGCTGTTTTTT. Amino acid sequence: CSARGRTGANTGELFF.